This TCR beta chain is from a study of PD-1 blockade in classical Hodgkin lymphoma. Study-wide results and caveats: It was reported that newly diagnosed patients had less baseline TCR diversity than healthy donors. Complete responders matched newly diagnosed patients in baseline diversity. TCR diversity in CD4+, not CD8+, cells rose significantly by C4D1. The origin of the repertoire differences remains undefined, with disease activity or prior therapy as possible causes.

Germline V CDR1 and CDR2: SGDLS, YYNGEE. V was pared by 0 bases and J by 0 bases, with 13 bases between. The CDR3 sequence is 18 residues long. Profiling relied on immunoSEQ multiplex PCR, and the TCRdb table lists in-frame clones only, not all of them. The sample lists some 100,000 clones, more than 90% seen once, with about 2.8% in the top ten. On this clone itself: Antigen specificity is unknown.

Relapse was seen in all patients after autologous stem cell transplantation, and brentuximab vedotin exposure was variable. The origin of this receptor is a human donor with classical Hodgkin lymphoma. The input for sequencing was peripheral blood mononuclear cells (PBMCs), taken at baseline. The rearrangement joins TRBV9 to TRBJ2-6; perhaps TRBD1 as D (6 bases). CDR3: CASSVVGRGNSGANVLTF. CDR3 sequence (DNA): TGTGCCAGCAGCGTAGTTGGCAGGGGAAACTCTGGGGCCAACGTCCTGACTTTC. Full variable domain (missing parts from reference TRBV9 and TRBJ2-6): DSGVTQTPKHLITATGQRVTLRCSPRSGDLSVYWYQQSLDQGLQFLIQYYNGEERAKGNILERFSAQQFPDLHSELNLSSLELGDSALYFCASSVVGRGNSGANVLTFGAGSRLTVL.